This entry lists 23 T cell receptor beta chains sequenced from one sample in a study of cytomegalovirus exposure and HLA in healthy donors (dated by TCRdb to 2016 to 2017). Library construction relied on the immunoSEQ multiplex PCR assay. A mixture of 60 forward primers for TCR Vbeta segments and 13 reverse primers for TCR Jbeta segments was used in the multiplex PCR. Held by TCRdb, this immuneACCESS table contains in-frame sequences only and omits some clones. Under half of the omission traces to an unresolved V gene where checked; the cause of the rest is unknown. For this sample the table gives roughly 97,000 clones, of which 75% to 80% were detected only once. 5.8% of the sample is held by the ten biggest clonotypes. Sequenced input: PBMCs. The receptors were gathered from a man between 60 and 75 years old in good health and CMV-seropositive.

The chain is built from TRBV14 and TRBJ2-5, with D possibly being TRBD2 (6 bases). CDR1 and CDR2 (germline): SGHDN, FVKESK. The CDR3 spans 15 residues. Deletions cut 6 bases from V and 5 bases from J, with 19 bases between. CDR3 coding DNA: TGTGCCAGCAGTCCCGGGACTTACTGGGGGGAGACCCAGTACTTC. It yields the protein CASSPGTYWGETQYF.

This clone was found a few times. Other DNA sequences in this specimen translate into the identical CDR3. The CDR3 nucleotides are TGTGCCAGCAGTTTACAGGGTTATGGCTACACCTTC. Its translation: CASSLQGYGYTF. The rearrangement uses TRBV27 and TRBJ1-2, with D possibly matching TRBD1 (5 bases). V was cut by 2 bases and J by 5 bases, with 6 bases left in between. From germline, CDR1 is MNHEY and CDR2 SMNVEV (reference sequence). The CDR3 is 12 residues long.

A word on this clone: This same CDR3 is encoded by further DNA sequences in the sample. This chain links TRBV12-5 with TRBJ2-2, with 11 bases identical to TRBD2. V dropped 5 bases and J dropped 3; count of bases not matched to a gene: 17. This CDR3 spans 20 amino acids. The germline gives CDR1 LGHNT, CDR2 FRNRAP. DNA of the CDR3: TGTGCTAGTGGTCTAACACAATCCAGGGGACTAGCGGTTTACACCGGGGAGCTGTTTTTT. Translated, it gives CASGLTQSRGLAVYTGELFF.

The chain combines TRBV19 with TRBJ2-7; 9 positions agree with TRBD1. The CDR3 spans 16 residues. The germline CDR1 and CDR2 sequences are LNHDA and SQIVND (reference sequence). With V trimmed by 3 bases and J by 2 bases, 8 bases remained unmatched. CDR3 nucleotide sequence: TGTGCCAGTAGTATCGCCGGGACAGGGTTTCCCTACGAGCAGTACTTC. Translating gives CASSIAGTGFPYEQYF.

CDR3 sequence reads: CASSQAWAGGQGNGYTF. The CDR3, as DNA: TGCGCCAGCAGCCAAGCCTGGGCCGGGGGGCAGGGGAACGGCTACACCTTC. The rearrangement joins TRBV4-3 to TRBJ1-2, with D possibly TRBD1 on 6 matching bases. CDR1 is LGHNA and CDR2 is YSLEER in the germline V gene. The V end lost 1 base, the J end lost 8 bases, and 23 bases lay between the germline ends. CDR3 length: 17 amino acids.

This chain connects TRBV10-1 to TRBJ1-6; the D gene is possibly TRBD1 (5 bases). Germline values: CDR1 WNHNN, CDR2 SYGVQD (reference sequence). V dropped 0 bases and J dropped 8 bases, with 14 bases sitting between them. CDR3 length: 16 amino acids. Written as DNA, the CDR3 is TGCGCCAGCAGTGAGTCCCTTGGGGCTACCGATTCACCCCTCCACTTT. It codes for CASSESLGATDSPLHF.

The CDR3 protein is CASSRQGLNTEAFF. CDR3 DNA sequence: TGTGCCAGCAGTCGACAGGGTCTGAACACTGAAGCTTTCTTT. The V call is TRBV2, the J call TRBJ1-1; 7 bases fit TRBD1. There are 14 residues in the CDR3. V dropped 5 bases and J dropped 0; count of bases not matched to a gene: 3. Germline CDR1 is SNHLY and CDR2 is FYNNEI.

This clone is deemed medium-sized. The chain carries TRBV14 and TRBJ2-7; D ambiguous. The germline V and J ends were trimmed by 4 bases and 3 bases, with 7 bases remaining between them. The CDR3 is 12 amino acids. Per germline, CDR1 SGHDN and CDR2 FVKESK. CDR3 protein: CASSPANYEQYF. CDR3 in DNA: TGTGCCAGCAGCCCTGCTAACTACGAGCAGTACTTC.

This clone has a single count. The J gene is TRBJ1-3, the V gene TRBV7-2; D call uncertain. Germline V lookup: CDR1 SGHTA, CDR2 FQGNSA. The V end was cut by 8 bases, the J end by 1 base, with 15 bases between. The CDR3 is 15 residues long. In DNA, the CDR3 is TGTGCCAGCGAGAGGGTAGTTGCTTCTGGAAACACCATATATTTT. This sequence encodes CASERVVASGNTIYF. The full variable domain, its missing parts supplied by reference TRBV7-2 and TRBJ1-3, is GAGVSQSPSNKVTEKGKDVELRCDPISGHTALYWYRQSLGQGLEFLIYFQGNSAPDKSGLPSDRFSAERTGGSVSTLTIQRTQQEDSAVYLCASERVVASGNTIYFGEGSWLTVV.

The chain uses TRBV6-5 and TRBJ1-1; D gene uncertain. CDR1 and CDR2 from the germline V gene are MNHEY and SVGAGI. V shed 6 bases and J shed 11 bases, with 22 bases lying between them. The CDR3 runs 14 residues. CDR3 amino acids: CASRYGGAPPRAFF. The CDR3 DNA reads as TGTGCCAGCAGGTACGGAGGAGCCCCCCCGAGGGCTTTCTTT.

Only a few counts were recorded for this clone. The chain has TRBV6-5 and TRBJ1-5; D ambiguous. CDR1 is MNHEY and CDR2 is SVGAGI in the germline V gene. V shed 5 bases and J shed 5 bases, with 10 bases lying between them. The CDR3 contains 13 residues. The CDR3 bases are TGTGCCAGCAGTCCGTCGGGGTATCAGCCCCAGCATTTT. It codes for CASSPSGYQPQHF.

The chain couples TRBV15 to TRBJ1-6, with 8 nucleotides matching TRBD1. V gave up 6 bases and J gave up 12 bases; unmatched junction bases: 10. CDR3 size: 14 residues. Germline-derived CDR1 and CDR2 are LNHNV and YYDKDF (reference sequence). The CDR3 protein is CATSADRGLVPLHF. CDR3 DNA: TGTGCCACCAGTGCCGACAGGGGCCTGGTACCCCTCCACTTT.

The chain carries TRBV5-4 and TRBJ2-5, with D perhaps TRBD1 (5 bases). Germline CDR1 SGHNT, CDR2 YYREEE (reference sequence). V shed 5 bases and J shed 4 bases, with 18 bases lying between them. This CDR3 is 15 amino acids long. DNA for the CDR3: TGTGCCAGCAGTTTCCGGACACCGTACGGAGAGACCCAGTACTTC. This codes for CASSFRTPYGETQYF. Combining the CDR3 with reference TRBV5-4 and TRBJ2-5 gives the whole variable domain ETGVTQSPTHLIKTRGQQVTLRCSSQSGHNTVSWYQQALGQGPQFIFQYYREEENGRGNFPPRFSGLQFPNYSSELNVNALELDDSALYLCASSFRTPYGETQYFGPGTRLLVL.

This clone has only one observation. The CDR3 DNA reads as TGTGCCAGCAGCAAAGCGGGTCGGACGCGGGCGGGAAACACCATATATTTT. The encoded protein is CASSKAGRTRAGNTIYF. The J gene is TRBJ1-3, the V gene TRBV21-1. TRBV21-1 is annotated as a pseudogene. The CDR3 extends over 17 amino acids.

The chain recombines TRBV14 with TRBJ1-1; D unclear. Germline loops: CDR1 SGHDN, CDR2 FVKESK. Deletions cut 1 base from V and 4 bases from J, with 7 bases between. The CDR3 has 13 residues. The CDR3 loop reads CASSQGGATEAFF. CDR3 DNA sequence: TGTGCCAGCAGCCAAGGCGGCGCCACTGAAGCTTTCTTT.

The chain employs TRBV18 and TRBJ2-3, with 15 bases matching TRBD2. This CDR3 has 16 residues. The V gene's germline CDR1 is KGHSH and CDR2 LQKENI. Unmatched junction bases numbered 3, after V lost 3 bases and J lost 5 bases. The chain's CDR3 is CASSPPGLAGGDTQYF. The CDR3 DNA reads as TGTGCCAGCTCACCCCCGGGACTAGCGGGGGGAGATACGCAGTATTTT.

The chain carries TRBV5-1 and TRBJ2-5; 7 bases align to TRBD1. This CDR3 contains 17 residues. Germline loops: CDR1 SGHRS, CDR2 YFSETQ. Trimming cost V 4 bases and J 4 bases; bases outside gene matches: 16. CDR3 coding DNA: TGCGCCAGCAGCCCGGCCCGGGACAGCGTAGGAGGAGAGACCCAGTACTTC. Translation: CASSPARDSVGGETQYF.

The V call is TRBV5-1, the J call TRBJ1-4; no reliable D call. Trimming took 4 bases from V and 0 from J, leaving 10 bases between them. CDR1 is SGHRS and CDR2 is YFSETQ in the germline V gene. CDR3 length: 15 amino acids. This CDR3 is CASSPEAATNEKLFF. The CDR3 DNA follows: TGCGCCAGCAGCCCGGAGGCTGCAACTAATGAAAAACTGTTTTTT.

CDR3 region: CASSQVGQKGNEQFF. CDR3 coding DNA: TGCGCCAGCAGCCAAGTGGGACAGAAGGGCAATGAGCAGTTCTTC. The rearrangement joins TRBV4-1 to TRBJ2-1; TRBD1 matches at 7 bases. Looked up from germline, CDR1 is MGHRA and CDR2 is YSYEKL. The CDR3 totals 15 residues. Trimming took 1 base from V and 6 from J; bases not matched to a gene: 6.

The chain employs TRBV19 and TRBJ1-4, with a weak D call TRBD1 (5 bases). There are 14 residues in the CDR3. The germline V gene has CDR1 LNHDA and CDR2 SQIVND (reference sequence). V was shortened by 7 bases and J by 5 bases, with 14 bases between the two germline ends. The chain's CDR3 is CASMGQPENEKLFF. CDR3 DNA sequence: TGTGCCAGTATGGGGCAACCGGAGAATGAAAAACTGTTTTTT.

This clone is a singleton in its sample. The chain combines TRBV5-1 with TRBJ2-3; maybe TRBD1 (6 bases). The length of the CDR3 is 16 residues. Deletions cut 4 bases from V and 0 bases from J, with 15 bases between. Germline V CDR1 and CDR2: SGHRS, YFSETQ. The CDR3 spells CASSPYRVSSTDTQYF. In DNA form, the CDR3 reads TGCGCCAGCAGCCCCTACAGGGTCTCTAGCACAGATACGCAGTATTTT.

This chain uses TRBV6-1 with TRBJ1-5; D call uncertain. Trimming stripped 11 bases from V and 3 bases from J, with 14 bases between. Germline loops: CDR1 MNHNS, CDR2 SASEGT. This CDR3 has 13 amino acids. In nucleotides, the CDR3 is TGTGCCGCCCTCGGAGGGAACAATCAGCCCCAGCATTTT. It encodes CAALGGNNQPQHF.

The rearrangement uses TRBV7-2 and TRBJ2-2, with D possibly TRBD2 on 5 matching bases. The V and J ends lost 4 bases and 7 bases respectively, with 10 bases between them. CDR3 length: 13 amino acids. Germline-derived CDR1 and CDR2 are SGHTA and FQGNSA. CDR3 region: CASSSTEGGELFF. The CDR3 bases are TGTGCCAGCAGCTCCACAGAGGGCGGGGAGCTGTTTTTT.